The 31 T cell receptor beta chains below come from one sample, sequenced in a study of T cell repertoires in cytomegalovirus infection. TCRdb itself ran the reads through MiXCR, one entry per CDR3 protein. The sample lists 490,000 or so distinct CDR3 sequences, about 11% occurring once. The sample consisted of PBMCs. The receptors here all came from a human donor in good health (CMV status not recorded). Some clones in this sample may be carry-over from other donors' samples.

This clonotype was seen at least ten times. The gene calls are TRBV7-2 and TRBJ1-5; D perhaps matches TRBD1 (6 bases). Trimming stripped 5 bases from V and 5 bases from J, with 13 bases between. CDR1 is SGHTA, CDR2 FQGNSA, per germline. The CDR3 has 14 residues. The CDR3 DNA follows: TGTGCCAGCAGCCGCAACAGGGCTGATCAGCCCCAGCATTTT. It yields the protein CASSRNRADQPQHF.

This clonotype was seen repeatedly, ten times or more. This sequence joins TRBV12-3 or TRBV12-4 and TRBJ1-3; D remains unclear. The CDR3 has 14 amino acids. V lost 1 base to trimming and J lost 2 bases, with 6 bases between them. CDR3 nucleotide sequence: TGTGCCAGCAGTTTAGGTACAGCTGGAAACACCATATATTTT. Its translation is CASSLGTAGNTIYF.

This sequence joins TRBV20-1 and TRBJ1-2; 7 nucleotides agree with TRBD1. Germline loops: CDR1 DFQATT, CDR2 SNEGSKA (reference sequence). V was pared by 0 bases and J by 8 bases, with 6 bases of the junction left unmatched. This CDR3 has 13 residues. This CDR3 reads CSARDQRGGGYTF. CDR3 nucleotide sequence: TGCAGTGCTAGAGATCAGCGAGGGGGCGGCTACACCTTC.

This clonotype has a count of ten or more. The chain has TRBV7-2 and TRBJ2-4, with D uncertain. V gave up 5 bases and J gave up 4 bases, with 3 bases separating them. Germline V CDR1 and CDR2: SGHTA, FQGNSA. The CDR3 totals 11 residues. The CDR3 DNA sequence: TGTGCCAGCAGCCTTAAAAACATTCAGTACTTC. Protein sequence: CASSLKNIQYF. The complete variable domain, with remaining parts taken from reference TRBV7-2 and TRBJ2-4, reads GAGVSQSPSNKVTEKGKDVELRCDPISGHTALYWYRQSLGQGLEFLIYFQGNSAPDKSGLPSDRFSAERTGGSVSTLTIQRTQQEDSAVYLCASSLKNIQYFGAGTRLSVL.

J is TRBJ1-6 and V is TRBV6-6, with TRBD1 as a possible D gene (5 bases). From germline, CDR1 is MNHNY and CDR2 SVGAGI (reference sequence). The CDR3 is made up of 13 amino acids. V was shortened by 6 bases and J by 10 bases, with 13 bases between the two germline ends. The CDR3 region has the DNA TGTGCCAGCAGGGGGACGGATTACTCACCCCTCCACTTT. This gives the protein CASRGTDYSPLHF.

This clonotype was seen at least ten times. The chain links TRBV7-2 to TRBJ1-2; TRBD1 is a possible D gene (5 bases). The CDR3 runs to 14 residues. CDR1 is SGHTA and CDR2 is FQGNSA in the germline V gene. V was cut by 5 bases and J by 4 bases, with 14 bases left in between. The CDR3 loop is CASSPPIDSYGYTF. The DNA for the CDR3 is TGTGCCAGCAGCCCGCCGATTGACAGCTATGGCTACACCTTC.

V is TRBV29-1 and J is TRBJ2-2; D is ambiguous. The CDR3 has 13 residues. CDR1 and CDR2 (germline): SQVTM, ANQGSEA. The chain's CDR3 is CSAVAANTGELFF. CDR3 sequence (DNA): TGCAGTGCGGTAGCTGCCAACACCGGGGAGCTGTTTTTT.

The table lists this clonotype with many counts. V is TRBV2 and J is TRBJ2-5, with D maybe TRBD1 (5 bases). CDR3 length: 15 amino acids. CDR1 is SNHLY and CDR2 is FYNNEI in the germline V gene. Trimming took 4 bases from V and 4 from J, leaving 16 bases between them. Here the CDR3 DNA reads TGTGCCAGCAGTGGGGGCGGTGGTGATGGAGAGACCCAGTACTTC. It specifies CASSGGGGDGETQYF.

The rearrangement uses TRBV29-1 and TRBJ1-6; D is undetermined. Germline values: CDR1 SQVTM, CDR2 ANQGSEA. Trimming pared 7 bases from V and 0 bases from J, leaving 13 bases between. The CDR3 totals 15 residues. CDR3: CSAKDGSSYNSPLHF. Written as DNA, the CDR3 is TGCAGCGCCAAGGACGGGAGCTCCTATAATTCACCCCTCCACTTT.

This clonotype was recorded at least ten times. The chain carries TRBV7-8 and TRBJ1-5; TRBD1 aligns across 8 bases. J lost 8 bases, V lost 2 bases, and 11 bases had no gene match. Germline-derived CDR1 and CDR2 are SGHVS and FQNEAQ. The CDR3 is made up of 16 amino acids. The DNA for the CDR3 is TGTGCCAGCAGCTTAAGGACAGGGAATGTAAAGAAGCCCCAGCATTTT. This codes for CASSLRTGNVKKPQHF. The variable domain in full, completed from reference TRBV7-8 and TRBJ1-5, reads GAGVSQSPRYKVAKRGQDVALRCDPISGHVSLFWYQQALGQGPEFLTYFQNEAQLDKSGLPSDRFFAERPEGSVSTLKIQRTQQEDSAVYLCASSLRTGNVKKPQHFGDGTRLSIL.

This chain uses TRBV9 with TRBJ2-5; perhaps D is TRBD1 or TRBD2 (5 bases each). CDR1 SGDLS and CDR2 YYNGEE come from the germline V gene. The germline V and J ends were trimmed by 0 bases and 2 bases, with 17 bases remaining between them. The CDR3 is 17 amino acids. Here the CDR3 reads CASSVAPLGAPQETQYF. The CDR3 DNA is TGTGCCAGCAGCGTAGCCCCCCTCGGGGCGCCTCAAGAGACCCAGTACTTC.

With respect to this clonotype: Just one base apart from a much larger clone, this may be a read error. This chain links TRBV4-2 with TRBJ2-5; possibly TRBD2 for D (7 bases). The CDR3 has 18 residues. The germline gives CDR1 LGHNA, CDR2 YNFKEQ. CDR3 nucleotide sequence: TGTGCCAGCAGCCAAGATCTTCAAGGGGGGGGCCGCCAAGAGACCCGGTACTTC. Protein: CASSQDLQGGGRQETRYF.

This clonotype was counted many times. J is TRBJ1-1 and V is TRBV7-3, with D unclear. V gave up 2 bases and J gave up 5 bases, with 9 bases separating them. The CDR3 contains 13 residues. CDR1 SGHTA and CDR2 FQGTGA come from the germline V gene. The CDR3 loop reads CASSLDAATEAFF. CDR3 nucleotides: TGTGCCAGCAGCTTAGATGCGGCGACTGAAGCTTTCTTT.

On this clonotype: This may come from a read error, since a much larger clone is one base off. The chain uses TRBV2 and TRBJ2-7; no firm D call. This CDR3 has 10 amino acids. Looked up from germline, CDR1 is SNHLY and CDR2 is FYNNEI. Trimming removed 6 bases at V and 2 bases at J, with 2 bases between. The CDR3 is CASRAYEQYF. The DNA for the CDR3 is TGTGCCAGCAGAGCCTACGAGCAGTACTTC.

Notes on this clonotype: This may arise from a read error, as a much more abundant clone is one base away. The genes are TRBV15 and TRBJ1-1; 7 bases line up with TRBD1. Germline V gene data show CDR1 as LNHNV and CDR2 as YYDKDF (reference sequence). V shed 6 bases, J shed 5 bases, and the junction held 6 bases outside the gene matches. The CDR3 extends over 13 amino acids. This chain's CDR3 is CATRTGTNTEAFF. CDR3 coding DNA: TGTGCCACCAGGACAGGGACAAATACTGAAGCTTTCTTT.

This clonotype was picked up a small number of times. The rearrangement joins TRBV3-1 to TRBJ1-1, with 7 bases lining up with TRBD1. In germline, CDR1 is LGHDT, CDR2 YNNKEL (reference sequence). The CDR3 contains 12 residues. Trimming took 5 bases from V and 5 from J; bases not matched to a gene: 2. The CDR3 sequence: CASSTGQTEAFF. The CDR3 DNA reads TGTGCCAGCAGCACGGGACAGACTGAAGCTTTCTTT. Variable domain in full (rest from reference TRBV3-1 and TRBJ1-1): DTAVSQTPKYLVTQMGNDKSIKCEQNLGHDTMYWYKQDSKKFLKIMFSYNNKELIINETVPNRFSPKSPDKAHLNLHINSLELGDSAVYFCASSTGQTEAFFGQGTRLTVV.

This clonotype came up many times. The chain joins TRBV7-2 to TRBJ2-3; the match to TRBD2 covers 7 bases. The CDR3 covers 16 residues. Germline CDR1 SGHTA, CDR2 FQGNSA. V gave up 1 base and J gave up 1 base; unmatched junction bases: 5. The CDR3 bases are TGTGCCAGCAGCTTAGTAGGCGGGAGTGGCACAGATACGCAGTATTTT. As protein: CASSLVGGSGTDTQYF.

This clonotype came up a few times. V usage is TRBV10-3 and J usage is TRBJ1-2; no definite D call. The V and J ends lost 0 bases and 5 bases respectively, with 10 bases between them. The CDR3 runs to 14 residues. Germline V gene sequence: CDR1 ENHRY, CDR2 SYGVKD. In DNA form, the CDR3 reads TGTGCCATCAGTGAGTCGACGAACCGATATGGCTACACCTTC. The encoded protein is CAISESTNRYGYTF.

This clonotype was seen repeatedly, ten times or more. This chain links TRBV12-5 with TRBJ1-1, with D tentatively TRBD1 (6 bases). The CDR3 runs 14 residues. Trimming took 0 bases from V and 4 from J, leaving 9 bases between them. Germline lookup yields CDR1 LGHNT and CDR2 FRNRAP. The CDR3: CASGLVRGGTEAFF. The CDR3 nucleotides are TGTGCTAGTGGTTTGGTAAGAGGGGGCACTGAAGCTTTCTTT.

This rearrangement joins TRBV20-1 to TRBJ2-1; the match to TRBD2 covers 11 bases. CDR3 length: 17 residues. Germline V gene lookup returns CDR1 DFQATT and CDR2 SNEGSKA (reference sequence). The J segment lost 0 bases and the V segment lost 6 bases, leaving 10 bases of the junction unmatched. CDR3 protein: CSASLAGGLSSYNEQFF. Here the CDR3 DNA reads TGCAGTGCATCGCTAGCGGGGGGCCTCAGCTCCTACAATGAGCAGTTCTTC.

This clonotype was recorded many times. V and J are TRBV19 and TRBJ2-1, with 8 bases aligning to TRBD2. The ends lost 7 bases at V and 4 bases at J; junction bases unmatched: 18. Germline V gives CDR1 LNHDA, CDR2 SQIVND (reference sequence). The length of the CDR3 is 18 residues. This CDR3 is CASKAMTGSGTRYNEQFF. The CDR3 DNA sequence: TGTGCCAGTAAGGCGATGACCGGTAGCGGGACCCGATACAATGAGCAGTTCTTC.

This clonotype showed up just a few times. V and J are TRBV13 and TRBJ2-7; D unresolved. Germline assignment: CDR1 PRHDT and CDR2 FYEKMQ (reference sequence). Between the trimmed V and J ends, which lost 3 bases and 5 bases, there was a span of 11 bases. CDR3 length equals 13 residues. The CDR3 DNA reads TGTGCCAGCAGCTTTCTTGGCGATCACGAGCAGTACTTC. Translation gives CASSFLGDHEQYF. Combining the CDR3 with reference TRBV13 and TRBJ2-7 gives the whole variable domain AAGVIQSPRHLIKEKRETATLKCYPIPRHDTVYWYQQGPGQDPQFLISFYEKMQSDKGSIPDRFSAQQFSDYHSELNMSSLELGDSALYFCASSFLGDHEQYFGPGTRLTVT.

This rearrangement joins TRBV7-9 to TRBJ2-3, with TRBD2 identical over 8 bases. This CDR3 contains 16 residues. V was clipped by 3 bases and J by 4 bases; unmatched bases: 9. Germline lookup yields CDR1 SEHNR and CDR2 FQNEAQ (reference sequence). The CDR3, as DNA: TGTGCCAGCAGCTTCACTAGCGGTTCGGGCGCAGATACGCAGTATTTT. It specifies CASSFTSGSGADTQYF. Complete variable domain (other parts from reference TRBV7-9 and TRBJ2-3): DTGVSQNPRHKITKRGQNVTFRCDPISEHNRLYWYRQTLGQGPEFLTYFQNEAQLEKSRLLSDRFSAERPKGSFSTLEIQRTEQGDSAMYLCASSFTSGSGADTQYFGPGTRLTVL.

This clonotype was seen many times. The chain couples TRBV7-9 to TRBJ2-1; D may correspond to TRBD1 or TRBD2 (5 bases each). CDR3 length: 18 amino acids. The ends were cut back, 0 bases at V and 0 bases at J, with 15 bases in the middle. Per the germline V gene, CDR1 is SEHNR and CDR2 is FQNEAQ (reference sequence). CDR3 amino acids: CASSLALWGRSSYNEQFF. The CDR3 nucleotides are TGTGCCAGCAGCTTAGCGCTTTGGGGACGTAGCTCCTACAATGAGCAGTTCTTC.

This clonotype was seen many times. The rearrangement links TRBV7-6 to TRBJ2-7, with TRBD1 identical over 7 bases. The CDR3 extends over 15 amino acids. Germline trimming cut 0 bases from V and 5 bases from J; bases unmatched to any gene: 7. CDR1 and CDR2 (germline): SGHVS, FNYEAQ. The CDR3 here is CASSLAQGSGNEQYF. The CDR3 nucleotides are TGTGCCAGCAGCTTAGCACAGGGGAGCGGTAACGAGCAGTACTTC.

This clonotype was observed at least ten times. In DNA form, the CDR3 reads TGTGCCAGCAGCCGACTGGGAAACACCATATATTTT. This gives the protein CASSRLGNTIYF. V gene TRBV7-2 combines with J gene TRBJ1-3; no reliable D call. This CDR3 region has 12 residues. V gave up 5 bases and J gave up 4 bases, with 6 bases separating them. Germline CDR1 reads SGHTA; CDR2 reads FQGNSA.

V is TRBV27 and J is TRBJ1-5, with 8 bases fitting TRBD1. The CDR3 totals 16 residues. Germline trimming cut 5 bases from V and 0 bases from J; bases unmatched to any gene: 6. CDR1 is MNHEY and CDR2 is SMNVEV in the germline V gene (reference sequence). The CDR3 loop is CASSPSTGDSNQPQHF. The DNA for the CDR3 is TGTGCCAGCAGTCCCTCGACAGGGGATAGCAATCAGCCCCAGCATTTT.

The J gene is TRBJ1-5, the V gene TRBV20-1; TRBD1 matches 7 bases. J gave up 7 bases and V 1 base, and 4 bases lay outside the gene matches. The CDR3 sequence is 13 residues long. Germline V CDR1 and CDR2: DFQATT, SNEGSKA (reference sequence). CDR3 sequence: CSARGGGGQPQHF. CDR3 nucleotides: TGCAGTGCTAGAGGAGGGGGCGGACAGCCCCAGCATTTT.

Ten or more counts support this clonotype. J is TRBJ1-1 and V is TRBV6-1, with D uncertain. Germline-derived CDR1 and CDR2 are MNHNS and SASEGT. This CDR3 has 15 amino acids. V was cut by 3 bases and J by 2 bases, with 13 bases left in between. Here the CDR3 DNA reads TGTGCCAGCAGTGATCGGGGTCGGAGTAACACTGAAGCTTTCTTT. Its protein product is CASSDRGRSNTEAFF.

In this sample, this clonotype turned up a few times. The rearrangement uses TRBV14 and TRBJ2-2; maybe TRBD1 (5 bases). Germline V gives CDR1 SGHDN, CDR2 FVKESK. With 5 bases removed from V and 2 bases from J, the gap between germline ends came to 15 bases. This CDR3 has 16 residues. The CDR3 is CASSSHRRGNTGELFF. CDR3 DNA sequence: TGTGCCAGCAGCTCCCATCGTAGGGGTAACACCGGGGAGCTGTTTTTT.

In its sample, this clonotype was seen many times. The rearrangement joins TRBV12-3 or TRBV12-4 to TRBJ2-1; possibly TRBD2 for D (6 bases). The V and J ends lost 3 bases and 5 bases respectively, with 14 bases between them. CDR3 length: 15 amino acids. In DNA, the CDR3 is TGTGCCAGCAGTTTTAGGGGAGGCGCCAACAATGAGCAGTTCTTC. Translating it yields CASSFRGGANNEQFF.